Included here is one T cell receptor (beta chain) sequence, with context. The data are from a study of blood T cell repertoires in COVID-19. Original analysis: By means of reference gene primer amplification, nucleated cell counts were estimated. Only in-frame clones appear in the TCRdb table, and some are missing; sequencing was by immunoSEQ multiplex PCR. V and J calls and clone size follow that table, whereas D and trimming were derived from the DNA. The sample has fewer than 700,000 clones, about 89% seen once. Germline V gene data show CDR1 as SGHAT and CDR2 as FQDESV (reference sequence). J gave up 4 bases and V 5 bases, and 6 bases lay outside the gene matches. CDR3 length: 14 amino acids.

The TCR sequence derives from a woman aged 45-65 years with COVID-19, enrolled during active disease. The chain uses TRBV11-1 and TRBJ1-2; 8 bases agree with TRBD1. Sequences were obtained from peripheral blood. The CDR3 region has the DNA TGTGCCAGCAGCCCAGGGGGCTCAAGCTATGGCTACACCTTC. Amino acid sequence: CASSPGGSSYGYTF.